This paragraph covers one T cell receptor (beta chain) sequence. Its cognate antigen is unknown. This record comes from a study of T cell repertoires in cytomegalovirus infection. The overall study: An indication of both CMV infection and matching HLA type came from public TCR beta signatures. General study points: Carriage of CMV together with the relevant HLA was identifiable through cumulative public TCR beta family frequency.

One entry per CDR3 protein, called by TCRdb with MiXCR from the reads. The table records roughly 860,000 distinct CDR3 sequences, 32% of them present only once. The specimen comprised cultured CD8+ T cells from PBMCs, sampled from culture after CMV antigen stimulation. This clonotype was obtained from a human donor in good health (CMV status not recorded). Some clones in this sample may be carry-over from other donors' samples.

The CDR3 loop reads CASSLIATGGYGYTF. CDR3 nucleotides: TGTGCCAGCAGCTTAATTGCGACAGGGGGGTATGGCTACACCTTC. The chain carries TRBV11-2 and TRBJ1-2; 9 bases line up with TRBD1. The CDR3 covers 15 residues. CDR1 SGHAT and CDR2 FQNNGV come from the germline V gene. After removal of 2 bases from V and 5 bases from J, the junction contained 6 bases not matched to a gene.